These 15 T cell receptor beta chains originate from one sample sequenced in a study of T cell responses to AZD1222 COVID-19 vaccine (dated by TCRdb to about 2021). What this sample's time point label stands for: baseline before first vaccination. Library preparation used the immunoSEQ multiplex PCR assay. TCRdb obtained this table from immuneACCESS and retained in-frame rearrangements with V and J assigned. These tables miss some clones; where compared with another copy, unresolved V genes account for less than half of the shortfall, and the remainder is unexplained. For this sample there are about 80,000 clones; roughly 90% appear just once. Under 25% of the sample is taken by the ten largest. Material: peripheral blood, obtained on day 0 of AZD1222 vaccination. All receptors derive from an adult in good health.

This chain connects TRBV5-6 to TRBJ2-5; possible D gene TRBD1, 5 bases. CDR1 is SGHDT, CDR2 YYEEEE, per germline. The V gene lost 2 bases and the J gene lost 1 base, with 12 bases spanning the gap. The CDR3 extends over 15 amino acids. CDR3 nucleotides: TGTGCCAGCAGCTTTGAGACAGCCAGCCAAGAGACCCAGTACTTC. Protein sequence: CASSFETASQETQYF.

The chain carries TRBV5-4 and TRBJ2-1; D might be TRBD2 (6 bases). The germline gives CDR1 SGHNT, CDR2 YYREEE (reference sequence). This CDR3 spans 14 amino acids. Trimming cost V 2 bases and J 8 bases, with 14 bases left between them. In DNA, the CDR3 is TGTGCCAGCAGCTTTGGGCGGGAACTACATGAGCAGTTCTTC. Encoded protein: CASSFGRELHEQFF. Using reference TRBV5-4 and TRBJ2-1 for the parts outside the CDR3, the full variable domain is ETGVTQSPTHLIKTRGQQVTLRCSSQSGHNTVSWYQQALGQGPQFIFQYYREEENGRGNFPPRFSGLQFPNYSSELNVNALELDDSALYLCASSFGRELHEQFFGPGTRLTVL.

CDR3: CASRRQDLYNEQFF. The DNA for the CDR3 is TGTGCCAGCCGCCGACAGGATTTATACAATGAGCAGTTCTTC. The chain combines TRBV11-3 with TRBJ2-1; possibly TRBD1 for D (6 bases). The CDR3 is 14 amino acids. Trimming took off 8 bases at V and 4 bases at J, with 15 bases between the two ends. Looked up from germline, CDR1 is SGHNT and CDR2 is YENEEA.

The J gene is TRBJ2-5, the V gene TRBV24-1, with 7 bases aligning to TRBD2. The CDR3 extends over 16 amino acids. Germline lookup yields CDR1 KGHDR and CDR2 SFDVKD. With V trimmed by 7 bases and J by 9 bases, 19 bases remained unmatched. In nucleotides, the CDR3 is TGTGCCACCAGGTCCGGGGATTTGCGGGAGCTAGGGGCCCAGTACTTC. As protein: CATRSGDLRELGAQYF.

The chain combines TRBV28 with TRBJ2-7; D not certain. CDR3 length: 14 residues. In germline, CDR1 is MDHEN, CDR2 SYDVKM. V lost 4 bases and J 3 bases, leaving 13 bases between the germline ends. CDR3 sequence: CASSSLAIGYEQYF. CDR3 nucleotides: TGTGCCAGCAGTTCCCTTGCAATTGGCTACGAGCAGTACTTC.

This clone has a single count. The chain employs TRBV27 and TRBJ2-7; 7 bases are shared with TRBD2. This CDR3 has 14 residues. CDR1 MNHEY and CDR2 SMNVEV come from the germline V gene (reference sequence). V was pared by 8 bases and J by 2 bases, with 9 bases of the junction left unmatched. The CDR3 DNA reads TGTGCCAGCTGGGACTCCCGGGGGGCCTACGAGCAGTACTTC. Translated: CASWDSRGAYEQYF.

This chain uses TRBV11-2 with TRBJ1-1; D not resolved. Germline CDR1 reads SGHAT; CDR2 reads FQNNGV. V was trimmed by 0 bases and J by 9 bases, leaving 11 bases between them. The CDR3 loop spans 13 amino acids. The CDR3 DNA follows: TGTGCCAGCAGCTTAGAAGTGGGTAGGAAAGCTTTCTTT. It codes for CASSLEVGRKAFF.

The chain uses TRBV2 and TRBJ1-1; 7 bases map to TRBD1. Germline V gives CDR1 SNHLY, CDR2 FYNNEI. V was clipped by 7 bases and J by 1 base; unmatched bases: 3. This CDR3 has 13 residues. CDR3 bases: TGTGCCAGCACGGGACAGCCGAACACTGAAGCTTTCTTT. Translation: CASTGQPNTEAFF. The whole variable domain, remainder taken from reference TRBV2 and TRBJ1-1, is EPEVTQTPSHQVTQMGQEVILRCVPISNHLYFYWYRQILGQKVEFLVSFYNNEISEKSEIFDDQFSVERPDGSNFTLKIRSTKLEDSAMYFCASTGQPNTEAFFGQGTRLTVV.

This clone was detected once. This CDR3 is CASRGQGAAGELFF. The CDR3 nucleotides read TGCGCCAGCAGGGGACAGGGGGCGGCCGGGGAGCTGTTTTTT. This chain connects TRBV10-2 to TRBJ2-2, with TRBD1 identical over 12 bases. With V trimmed by 6 bases and J by 6 bases, 2 bases remained unmatched. Per the germline V gene, CDR1 is WSHSY and CDR2 is SAAADI. The CDR3 extends over 14 amino acids.

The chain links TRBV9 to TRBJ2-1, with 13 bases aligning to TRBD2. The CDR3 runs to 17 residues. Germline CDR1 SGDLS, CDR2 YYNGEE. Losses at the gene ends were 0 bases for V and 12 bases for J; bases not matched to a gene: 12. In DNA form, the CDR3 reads TGTGCCAGCAGCGTAGGGTCGGGGACTAGCGGGATCGTGGGGCAGTTCTTC. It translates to CASSVGSGTSGIVGQFF.

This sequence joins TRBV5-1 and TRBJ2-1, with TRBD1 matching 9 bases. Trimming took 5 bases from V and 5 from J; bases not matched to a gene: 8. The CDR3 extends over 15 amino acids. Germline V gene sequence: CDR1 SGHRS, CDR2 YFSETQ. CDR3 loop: CASRMAGQGNNEQFF. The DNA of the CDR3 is TGCGCCAGCAGAATGGCGGGACAGGGTAACAATGAGCAGTTCTTC.

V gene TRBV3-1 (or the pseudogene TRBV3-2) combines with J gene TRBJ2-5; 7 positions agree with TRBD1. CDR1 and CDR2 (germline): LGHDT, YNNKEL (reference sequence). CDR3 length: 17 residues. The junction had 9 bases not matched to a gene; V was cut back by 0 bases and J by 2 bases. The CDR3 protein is CASSQDRSDRVQETQYF. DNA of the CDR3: TGTGCCAGCAGCCAAGATCGTTCCGACAGGGTTCAAGAGACCCAGTACTTC.

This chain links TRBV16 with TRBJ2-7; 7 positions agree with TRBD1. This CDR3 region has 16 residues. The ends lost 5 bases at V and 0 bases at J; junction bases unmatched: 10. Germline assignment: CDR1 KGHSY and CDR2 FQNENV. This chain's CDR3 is CASSATWDSSSYEQYF. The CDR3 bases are TGTGCCAGCAGCGCAACCTGGGACAGCAGCTCCTACGAGCAGTACTTC.

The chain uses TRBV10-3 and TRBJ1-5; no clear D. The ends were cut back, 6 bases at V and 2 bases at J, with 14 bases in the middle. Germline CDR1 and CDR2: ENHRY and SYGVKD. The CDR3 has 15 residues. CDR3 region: CAIRSRLEGNQPQHF. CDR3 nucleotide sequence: TGTGCCATCAGGTCCCGGCTCGAGGGCAATCAGCCCCAGCATTTT.

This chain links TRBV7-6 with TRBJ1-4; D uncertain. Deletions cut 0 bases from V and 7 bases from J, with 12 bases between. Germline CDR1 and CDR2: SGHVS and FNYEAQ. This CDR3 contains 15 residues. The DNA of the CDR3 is TGTGCCAGCAGCTTAGCCGGCAGTCCTGCTGAAAAACTGTTTTTT. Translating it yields CASSLAGSPAEKLFF.